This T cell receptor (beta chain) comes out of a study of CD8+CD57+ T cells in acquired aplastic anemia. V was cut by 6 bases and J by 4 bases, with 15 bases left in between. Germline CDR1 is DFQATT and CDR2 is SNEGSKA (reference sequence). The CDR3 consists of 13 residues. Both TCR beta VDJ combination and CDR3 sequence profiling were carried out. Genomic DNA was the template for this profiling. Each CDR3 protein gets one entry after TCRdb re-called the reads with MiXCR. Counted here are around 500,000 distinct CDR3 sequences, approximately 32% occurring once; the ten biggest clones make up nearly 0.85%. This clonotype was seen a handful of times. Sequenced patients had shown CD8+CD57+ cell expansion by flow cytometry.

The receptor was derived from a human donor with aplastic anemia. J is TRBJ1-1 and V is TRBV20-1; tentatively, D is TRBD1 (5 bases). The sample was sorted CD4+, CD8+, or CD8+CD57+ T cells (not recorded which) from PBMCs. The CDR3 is CSATGRGGTEAFF. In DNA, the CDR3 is TGCAGTGCCACCGGTAGGGGCGGCACTGAAGCTTTCTTT.